Below, 28 T cell receptor beta chains from the same sample are listed, as sequenced in a study of T cells in Graves' hyperthyroidism and ophthalmopathy. RNA transcripts gave rise to amplified TCR beta CDR3 regions. First-round RT-PCR of the TCR CDR3 relied on the HTBI primer set. TCRdb passed the multiplex PCR reads through MiXCR, listing each CDR3 protein once. Seen here are hundreds of thousands of distinct CDR3 sequences, about 35% observed once, and the top ten hold less than 40%. The sample was blood. The receptors originated from a woman aged 35 to 49 with Graves' hyperthyroidism.

The chain couples TRBV2 to TRBJ2-7; 10 bases agree with TRBD2. The CDR3 contains 12 residues. With 9 bases clipped from V and 6 bases from J, the junction kept 5 bases outside the gene matches. CDR1 and CDR2 (germline): SNHLY, FYNNEI. The chain's CDR3 is CAREREGREQYF. For the CDR3, the DNA is TGTGCCAGAGAGCGGGAGGGCCGCGAGCAGTACTTC.

The rearrangement uses TRBV6-5 and TRBJ1-3; possible D gene TRBD1, 6 bases. Germline V CDR1 and CDR2: MNHEY, SVGAGI. This CDR3 is 16 amino acids long. V shed 1 base and J shed 4 bases, with 14 bases lying between them. The CDR3 reads CASSYFAGVRGNTIYF. The CDR3 nucleotides are TGTGCCAGCAGTTACTTCGCAGGGGTTAGAGGAAACACCATATATTTT.

At least ten counts were recorded for this clonotype. V gene TRBV7-9 combines with J gene TRBJ1-2; D not certain. Germline CDR1 is SEHNR and CDR2 is FQNEAQ (reference sequence). Trimming took 0 bases from V and 8 from J, leaving 13 bases between them. CDR3 length: 14 residues. CDR3 in DNA: TGTGCCAGCAGCTTAGCGGTCCACATGGAGGGCTACACCTTC. The encoded protein is CASSLAVHMEGYTF.

Many counts were recorded for this clonotype. J is TRBJ1-1 and V is TRBV2; D uncertain. This CDR3 has 15 residues. V lost 3 bases, J lost 0 bases, and 11 bases lay in between. Germline values: CDR1 SNHLY, CDR2 FYNNEI. In nucleotides, the CDR3 is TGTGCCAGCAGTGACGGTCAGAAAATGAACACTGAAGCTTTCTTT. Amino acid sequence: CASSDGQKMNTEAFF.

This clonotype was seen a handful of times. V gene TRBV9 combines with J gene TRBJ1-5; D uncertain. V was pared by 4 bases and J by 3 bases, with 17 bases between. The CDR3 has 16 residues. Germline loops: CDR1 SGDLS, CDR2 YYNGEE. The CDR3 nucleotides are TGTGCCAGCAGCCAGCTCCCTGGGAATCCCAATCAGCCCCAGCATTTT. As protein: CASSQLPGNPNQPQHF.

This clonotype was observed a handful of times. The chain has TRBV4-3 and TRBJ1-1; the D is unclear. The germline V and J ends were trimmed by 2 bases and 1 base, with 8 bases remaining between them. The CDR3 is made up of 14 amino acids. Looked up from germline, CDR1 is LGHNA and CDR2 is YSLEER. CDR3 amino acids: CASSQNGRNTEAFF. Here the CDR3 DNA reads TGCGCCAGCAGCCAAAATGGACGGAACACTGAAGCTTTCTTT.

The genes are TRBV29-1 and TRBJ2-3; 11 nucleotides match TRBD2. With 3 bases clipped from V and 7 bases from J, the junction kept 6 bases outside the gene matches. The CDR3 sequence is 14 residues long. Germline CDR1 SQVTM, CDR2 ANQGSEA. CDR3 bases: TGCAGCGTTGACACTAGCGGGGGTGGGAATACGCAGTATTTT. It encodes CSVDTSGGGNTQYF.

With respect to this clonotype: Just one base apart from a much larger clone, this may be a read error. The chain couples TRBV7-2 to TRBJ2-5; either TRBD1 or TRBD2 may fit D (5 bases each). Trimming removed 5 bases from V and 9 bases from J, with 19 bases in between. Germline CDR1 SGHTA, CDR2 FQGNSA. The CDR3 runs 14 residues. CDR3 in DNA: TGTGCCAGCAGCCCCCCGAGCAGCCGAGGGGCCCAGTACTTC. This gives the protein CASSPPSSRGAQYF.

The V gene is TRBV19, the J gene TRBJ1-5; 12 bases fit TRBD1. J gave up 7 bases and V 6 bases, and 10 bases lay outside the gene matches. The CDR3 loop spans 16 amino acids. CDR1 and CDR2 from the germline V gene are LNHDA and SQIVND (reference sequence). CDR3 in DNA: TGTGCCAGTAGACAGGGACAGGGGGCCCAGGTCCAGCCCCAGCATTTT. Its protein is CASRQGQGAQVQPQHF.

This clonotype was seen just once. This chain links TRBV28 with TRBJ1-5; TRBD1 is a possible D gene (5 bases). This CDR3 spans 14 amino acids. The germline gives CDR1 MDHEN, CDR2 SYDVKM. The V end was cut by 5 bases, the J end by 6 bases, with 14 bases between. CDR3 bases: TGTGCCAGCAGTCAGACAGCACTAATTCAGCCCCAGCATTTT. Its translation is CASSQTALIQPQHF. The full variable domain, with the rest looked up from reference TRBV28 and TRBJ1-5, is DVKVTQSSRYLVKRTGEKVFLECVQDMDHENMFWYRQDPGLGLRLIYFSYDVKMKEKGDIPEGYSVSREKKERFSLILESASTNQTSMYLCASSQTALIQPQHFGDGTRLSIL.

The rearrangement uses TRBV4-3 and TRBJ1-1; no firm D call. The CDR3 loop spans 17 amino acids. V was clipped by 1 base and J by 0 bases, with 15 bases between them. The germline V gene encodes CDR1 LGHNA and CDR2 YSLEER. The CDR3 nucleotides are TGCGCCAGCAGCCAAGCCCCTCTTTTAGGGATGAACACTGAAGCTTTCTTT. Residues: CASSQAPLLGMNTEAFF.

This clonotype appeared many times. The chain employs TRBV7-2 and TRBJ2-7; D is ambiguous. The CDR3 extends over 13 amino acids. V lost 5 bases and J lost 2, with 10 bases in between. CDR1 and CDR2 (germline): SGHTA, FQGNSA. CDR3 protein: CASSPHIAYEQYF. CDR3 sequence (DNA): TGTGCCAGCAGCCCGCACATAGCCTACGAGCAGTACTTC.

This clonotype has only a few counts. The V call is TRBV12-3 or TRBV12-4, the J call TRBJ1-5; unclear D gene. The germline V and J ends were trimmed by 6 bases and 3 bases, with 12 bases remaining between them. The CDR3 runs to 14 residues. CDR3 sequence reads: CASRSRGFNQPQHF. DNA of the CDR3: TGTGCCAGCAGGTCTCGGGGTTTCAATCAGCCCCAGCATTTT.

For the CDR3, the DNA is TGTGCCATCAGGGATAAGGAAAAACTGTTTTTT. This translates into CAIRDKEKLFF. The J gene is TRBJ1-4, the V gene TRBV10-3; D is uncertain. This CDR3 contains 11 residues. Germline values: CDR1 ENHRY, CDR2 SYGVKD. Between the trimmed V and J ends, which lost 6 bases and 8 bases, there was a span of 7 bases.

The chain is built from TRBV4-3 and TRBJ2-7, with 11 bases identical to TRBD2. Germline V gene sequence: CDR1 LGHNA, CDR2 YSLEER. This CDR3 spans 15 amino acids. J gave up 6 bases and V 0 bases, and 4 bases lay outside the gene matches. The CDR3 spells CASSQDPSGGSEQYF. In DNA, the CDR3 is TGCGCCAGCAGCCAAGATCCTAGCGGGGGGAGCGAGCAGTACTTC.

This clonotype was observed at least ten times. The CDR3 region is CASSLGQGPGNTIYF. CDR3 DNA: TGTGCCAGCAGCCTGGGGCAGGGCCCTGGAAACACCATATATTTT. V usage is TRBV7-9 and J usage is TRBJ1-3, with a possible D match to TRBD1 (5 bases). Trimming took 5 bases from V and 2 from J, leaving 13 bases between them. The CDR3 spans 15 residues. Germline-derived CDR1 and CDR2 are SEHNR and FQNEAQ (reference sequence).

The chain recombines TRBV20-1 with TRBJ1-1, with D possibly matching TRBD1 (5 bases). Per germline, CDR1 DFQATT and CDR2 SNEGSKA (reference sequence). Trimming removed 1 base at V and 6 bases at J, with 18 bases between. The CDR3 covers 15 residues. The CDR3: CSARGVREGTAEAFF. In DNA form, the CDR3 reads TGCAGTGCTAGAGGGGTCCGCGAGGGGACGGCTGAAGCTTTCTTT.

This clonotype came up many times. CDR3 in amino acids: CSPGTTNSPLHF. CDR3 coding DNA: TGCAGTCCCGGGACCACGAATTCACCCCTCCACTTT. The chain employs TRBV20-1 and TRBJ1-6, with D tentatively TRBD1 (5 bases). This CDR3 spans 12 amino acids. Trimming removed 8 bases at V and 7 bases at J, with 12 bases between. The germline gives CDR1 DFQATT, CDR2 SNEGSKA (reference sequence).

This clonotype was found once. The V and J genes are TRBV6-2 or TRBV6-3 and TRBJ1-6; no clear D gene. The CDR3 sequence is 17 residues long. Germline CDR1 MNHEY, CDR2 SVGEGT. The V gene lost 6 bases and the J gene lost 0 bases, with 15 bases spanning the gap. The CDR3 sequence: CASRDTEWSSYNSPLHF. The DNA for the CDR3 is TGTGCCAGCAGAGACACGGAGTGGAGCTCCTATAATTCACCCCTCCACTTT.

This clonotype has at least ten counts. The rearrangement uses TRBV5-5 and TRBJ1-1, with D unclear. Germline values: CDR1 SGHKS, CDR2 YYEKEE (reference sequence). The CDR3 covers 14 residues. Trimming took off 5 bases at V and 1 base at J, with 12 bases between the two ends. The CDR3 is CASSRGGANTEAFF. Here the CDR3 DNA reads TGTGCCAGCAGTCGAGGTGGAGCGAACACTGAAGCTTTCTTT.

This clonotype was recorded at least ten times. CDR3 residues: CSVITVSRGYTF. The DNA for the CDR3 is TGCAGCGTTATCACAGTGAGTCGTGGCTACACCTTC. This chain uses TRBV29-1 with TRBJ1-2; D gene unclear. This CDR3 has 12 amino acids. Germline loops: CDR1 SQVTM, CDR2 ANQGSEA. Trimming shortened V by 5 bases and J by 7 bases, and 14 bases separated the two germline ends.

The gene calls are TRBV5-1 and TRBJ2-7; D gene uncertain. The germline V and J ends were trimmed by 0 bases and 9 bases, with 13 bases remaining between them. The CDR3 extends over 13 amino acids. Germline CDR1 reads SGHRS; CDR2 reads YFSETQ. The CDR3 here is CASSLASGLGQYF. In DNA form, the CDR3 reads TGCGCCAGCAGCTTGGCCTCCGGTTTAGGGCAGTACTTC. The whole variable domain, filled in from reference TRBV5-1 and TRBJ2-7, reads KAGVTQTPRYLIKTRGQQVTLSCSPISGHRSVSWYQQTPGQGLQFLFEYFSETQRNKGNFPGRFSGRQFSNSRSEMNVSTLELGDSALYLCASSLASGLGQYFGPGTRLTVT.

V and J are TRBV2 and TRBJ2-7; D unclear. V was pared by 11 bases and J by 2 bases, with 13 bases between. Germline CDR1 and CDR2: SNHLY and FYNNEI. CDR3 size: 12 residues. CDR3 amino acids: CAWSSSAYEQYF. DNA for the CDR3: TGTGCCTGGAGTAGTTCGGCCTACGAGCAGTACTTC.

On this clonotype itself: One end of the junction varies from germline; a read error may be responsible. The chain joins TRBV5-1 to TRBJ1-1; D call uncertain. The CDR3 sequence is 15 residues long. Germline values: CDR1 SGHRS, CDR2 YFSETQ. The CDR3 DNA reads as TGTGCCAGCAGCGATTTATTCCGGGTCAAAAACGAAGCTTTCTTT. Translating it yields CASSDLFRVKNEAFF.

A remark on this clonotype: This could be a read error, since a much larger clone is one nucleotide away. This chain joins TRBV5-1 and TRBJ2-7; TRBD2 aligns across 8 bases. Germline V gene sequence: CDR1 SGHRS, CDR2 YFSETQ. The CDR3 is 14 residues long. After removal of 3 bases from V and 7 bases from J, the junction contained 9 bases not matched to a gene. As DNA, the CDR3 is TGCGCCAGCAGCTCGGCGGGGGGTTACAATGAGCAGTACTTC. Translating gives CASSSAGGYNEQYF.

This clonotype was seen at least ten times. The chain couples TRBV2 to TRBJ2-5, with D hard to call. The CDR3 is 14 residues long. Per germline, CDR1 SNHLY and CDR2 FYNNEI. V lost 5 bases, J lost 4 bases, and 14 bases lay in between. The CDR3: CASSPRPRSETQYF. The CDR3 region has the DNA TGTGCCAGCAGTCCTAGACCGCGTTCAGAGACCCAGTACTTC.

This clonotype was counted between two and nine times. The genes are TRBV11-3 and TRBJ1-2, with a tentative D call TRBD1 (6 bases). The CDR3 runs to 18 residues. Germline values: CDR1 SGHNT, CDR2 YENEEA. V lost 0 bases and J lost 2, with 19 bases in between. The CDR3 sequence: CASSLDRRDIEPNYGYTF. Written as DNA, the CDR3 is TGTGCCAGCAGCTTAGATCGAAGGGACATCGAACCCAACTATGGCTACACCTTC.

This clonotype was detected a few times. V usage is TRBV28 and J usage is TRBJ1-2; possibly TRBD1 for D (6 bases). Germline V lookup: CDR1 MDHEN, CDR2 SYDVKM. CDR3 length equals 13 residues. Deletions cut 0 bases from V and 8 bases from J, with 10 bases between. CDR3 DNA sequence: TGTGCCAGCAGTTTATGGCCAGGGGAGGGCTACACCTTC. Encoded protein: CASSLWPGEGYTF.